Shown below are 16 T cell receptor beta chains from a single sample sequenced in a study of blood T cell repertoires in COVID-19. Profiling relied on immunoSEQ multiplex PCR, and the TCRdb table lists in-frame clones only, not all of them. This sample has about 180,000 clones, with over 75% found just once. The sequencing sample was made of peripheral blood. These receptors were collected from a man in his sixties with acute or convalescent COVID-19.

V usage is TRBV7-3 and J usage is TRBJ2-2; 7 nucleotides match TRBD1. V lost 3 bases, J lost 7 bases, and 5 bases stayed unmatched. The CDR3 loop spans 14 amino acids. CDR1 is SGHTA and CDR2 is FQGTGA in the germline V gene. The DNA of the CDR3 is TGTGCCAGCAGCTTGACAGGGCTGAGCGGGGAGCTGTTTTTT. It yields the protein CASSLTGLSGELFF.

The chain is built from TRBV5-4 and TRBJ2-3, with 11 bases matching TRBD2. V lost 5 bases to trimming and J lost 0 bases; unmatched junction nucleotides: 8. The CDR3 runs 17 residues. Germline V gives CDR1 SGHNT, CDR2 YYREEE (reference sequence). The CDR3, as DNA: TGTGCCAGCAGAATGACCGGGACTAGCGGTAGCACAGATACGCAGTATTTT. It specifies CASRMTGTSGSTDTQYF.

The rearrangement uses TRBV9 and TRBJ1-2; D may be TRBD1 (6 bases). V lost 3 bases to trimming and J lost 5 bases, with 17 bases between them. The CDR3 runs to 15 residues. Germline V gene sequence: CDR1 SGDLS, CDR2 YYNGEE. The CDR3 nucleotides are TGTGCCAGCAGCGGCCGACAGGTGATCGGATATGGCTACACCTTC. Protein product: CASSGRQVIGYGYTF.

In this sample, this clone turned up a few times. The J gene is TRBJ2-7, the V gene TRBV12-3 or TRBV12-4, with D unclear. Between the trimmed V and J ends, which lost 4 bases and 3 bases, there was a span of 4 bases. The CDR3 length is 11 residues. The CDR3 loop reads CASSSLYEQYF. The CDR3 region has the DNA TGTGCCAGCAGTTCTCTCTACGAGCAGTACTTC.

The rearrangement uses TRBV27 and TRBJ2-7, with 10 bases identical to TRBD1. Trimming cost V 7 bases and J 7 bases; bases outside gene matches: 13. This CDR3 comprises 15 residues. Germline CDR1 reads MNHEY; CDR2 reads SMNVEV (reference sequence). CDR3 in amino acids: CASTARQGAGREQYF. In DNA form, the CDR3 reads TGTGCCAGCACGGCGCGACAGGGGGCTGGGAGGGAGCAGTACTTC.

The chain links TRBV28 to TRBJ2-1, with D uncertain. CDR1 and CDR2 (germline): MDHEN, SYDVKM. The CDR3 length is 15 residues. V was shortened by 5 bases and J by 0 bases, with 11 bases between the two germline ends. The CDR3 DNA reads TGTGCCAGCAGTGGGTCGCCGGGCTCCTACAATGAGCAGTTCTTC. Translating gives CASSGSPGSYNEQFF.

The chain uses TRBV18 and TRBJ1-2; TRBD1 matches at 8 bases. Germline V lookup: CDR1 KGHSH, CDR2 LQKENI. This CDR3 comprises 13 residues. Germline trimming cut 6 bases from V and 5 bases from J; bases unmatched to any gene: 5. The CDR3 nucleotides are TGTGCCAGCTCCCAGGGGGCTGGGTATGGCTACACCTTC. Translated: CASSQGAGYGYTF.

The chain combines TRBV29-1 with TRBJ2-3; D may be TRBD2 (6 bases). The germline V gene encodes CDR1 SQVTM and CDR2 ANQGSEA. The CDR3 contains 12 residues. V lost 3 bases to trimming and J lost 10 bases, with 14 bases between them. CDR3 amino acids: CSVDSGTQAQYF. Here the CDR3 DNA reads TGCAGCGTTGATAGCGGAACCCAGGCGCAGTATTTT.

This chain links TRBV27 with TRBJ2-7, with TRBD2 matching 11 bases. Germline loops: CDR1 MNHEY, CDR2 SMNVEV (reference sequence). V was clipped by 10 bases and J by 4 bases; unmatched bases: 9. The CDR3 runs 14 residues. The CDR3 DNA is TGTGCCAACCCGCGTACTAGCGGGAGTTACGAGCAGTACTTC. It specifies CANPRTSGSYEQYF.

The chain combines TRBV5-1 with TRBJ2-1, with 9 bases aligning to TRBD2. With 6 bases clipped from V and 2 bases from J, the junction kept 6 bases outside the gene matches. CDR3 size: 15 residues. Germline V gene sequence: CDR1 SGHRS, CDR2 YFSETQ. The CDR3 nucleotides are TGCGCCAGCACCCAAGCGGGAGGTACCTACAATGAGCAGTTCTTC. Translating gives CASTQAGGTYNEQFF. The full variable domain, with the rest looked up from reference TRBV5-1 and TRBJ2-1, is KAGVTQTPRYLIKTRGQQVTLSCSPISGHRSVSWYQQTPGQGLQFLFEYFSETQRNKGNFPGRFSGRQFSNSRSEMNVSTLELGDSALYLCASTQAGGTYNEQFFGPGTRLTVL.

The chain combines TRBV6-6 with TRBJ1-1; no clear D gene. The germline V gene has CDR1 MNHNY and CDR2 SVGAGI (reference sequence). V lost 2 bases to trimming and J lost 7 bases, with 5 bases between them. CDR3 length: 11 residues. CDR3 nucleotides: TGTGCCAGCAGTTACAACGGTGAAGCTTTCTTT. It yields the protein CASSYNGEAFF.

This clone was recorded once. The CDR3 sequence is CASIGGPYEQYF. CDR3 DNA sequence: TGTGCCAGCATAGGAGGTCCCTACGAGCAGTACTTC. This chain links TRBV28 with TRBJ2-7, with a tentative D call TRBD2 (5 bases). With 7 bases removed from V and 2 bases from J, the gap between germline ends came to 9 bases. This CDR3 region has 12 residues. CDR1 MDHEN and CDR2 SYDVKM come from the germline V gene.

The chain combines TRBV11-2 with TRBJ2-7; D is perhaps TRBD1 (5 bases). The CDR3 runs 14 residues. Trimming removed 5 bases from V and 0 bases from J, with 11 bases in between. Germline assignment: CDR1 SGHAT and CDR2 FQNNGV. The CDR3 region is CASSKGSSSYEQYF. CDR3 in DNA: TGTGCCAGCAGCAAGGGGTCGAGCTCCTACGAGCAGTACTTC.

This chain joins TRBV29-1 and TRBJ1-1; D is undetermined. V was shortened by 7 bases and J by 3 bases, with 18 bases between the two germline ends. Germline values: CDR1 SQVTM, CDR2 ANQGSEA. The CDR3 covers 14 residues. CDR3 residues: CSAPGRGRDTEAFF. CDR3 DNA: TGCAGCGCCCCCGGACGGGGAAGGGACACTGAAGCTTTCTTT. Based on the CDR3 plus reference TRBV29-1 and TRBJ1-1, the full variable domain is SAVISQKPSRDICQRGTSLTIQCQVDSQVTMMFWYRQQPGQSLTLIATANQGSEATYESGFVIDKFPISRPNLTFSTLTVSNMSPEDSSIYLCSAPGRGRDTEAFFGQGTRLTVV.

The V gene is TRBV7-2, the J gene TRBJ2-1, with TRBD2 matching 14 bases. The CDR3 runs to 16 residues. V lost 0 bases, J lost 15 bases, and 10 bases stayed unmatched. Germline V gene sequence: CDR1 SGHTA, CDR2 FQGNSA. The CDR3 loop is CASSLALTSGRAYVFF. Here the CDR3 DNA reads TGTGCCAGCAGCTTAGCGCTGACTAGCGGGAGGGCCTACGTGTTCTTC.

CDR3 nucleotide sequence: TGTGCCAGCACATCCAAACCGGGAGCGGGACACCTCGAGCAGTACTTC. Residues: CASTSKPGAGHLEQYF. The V gene is TRBV6-6, the J gene TRBJ2-7, with D tentatively TRBD2 (7 bases). The CDR3 consists of 16 residues. The germline CDR1 and CDR2 sequences are MNHNY and SVGAGI (reference sequence). V lost 7 bases and J lost 6, with 25 bases in between.